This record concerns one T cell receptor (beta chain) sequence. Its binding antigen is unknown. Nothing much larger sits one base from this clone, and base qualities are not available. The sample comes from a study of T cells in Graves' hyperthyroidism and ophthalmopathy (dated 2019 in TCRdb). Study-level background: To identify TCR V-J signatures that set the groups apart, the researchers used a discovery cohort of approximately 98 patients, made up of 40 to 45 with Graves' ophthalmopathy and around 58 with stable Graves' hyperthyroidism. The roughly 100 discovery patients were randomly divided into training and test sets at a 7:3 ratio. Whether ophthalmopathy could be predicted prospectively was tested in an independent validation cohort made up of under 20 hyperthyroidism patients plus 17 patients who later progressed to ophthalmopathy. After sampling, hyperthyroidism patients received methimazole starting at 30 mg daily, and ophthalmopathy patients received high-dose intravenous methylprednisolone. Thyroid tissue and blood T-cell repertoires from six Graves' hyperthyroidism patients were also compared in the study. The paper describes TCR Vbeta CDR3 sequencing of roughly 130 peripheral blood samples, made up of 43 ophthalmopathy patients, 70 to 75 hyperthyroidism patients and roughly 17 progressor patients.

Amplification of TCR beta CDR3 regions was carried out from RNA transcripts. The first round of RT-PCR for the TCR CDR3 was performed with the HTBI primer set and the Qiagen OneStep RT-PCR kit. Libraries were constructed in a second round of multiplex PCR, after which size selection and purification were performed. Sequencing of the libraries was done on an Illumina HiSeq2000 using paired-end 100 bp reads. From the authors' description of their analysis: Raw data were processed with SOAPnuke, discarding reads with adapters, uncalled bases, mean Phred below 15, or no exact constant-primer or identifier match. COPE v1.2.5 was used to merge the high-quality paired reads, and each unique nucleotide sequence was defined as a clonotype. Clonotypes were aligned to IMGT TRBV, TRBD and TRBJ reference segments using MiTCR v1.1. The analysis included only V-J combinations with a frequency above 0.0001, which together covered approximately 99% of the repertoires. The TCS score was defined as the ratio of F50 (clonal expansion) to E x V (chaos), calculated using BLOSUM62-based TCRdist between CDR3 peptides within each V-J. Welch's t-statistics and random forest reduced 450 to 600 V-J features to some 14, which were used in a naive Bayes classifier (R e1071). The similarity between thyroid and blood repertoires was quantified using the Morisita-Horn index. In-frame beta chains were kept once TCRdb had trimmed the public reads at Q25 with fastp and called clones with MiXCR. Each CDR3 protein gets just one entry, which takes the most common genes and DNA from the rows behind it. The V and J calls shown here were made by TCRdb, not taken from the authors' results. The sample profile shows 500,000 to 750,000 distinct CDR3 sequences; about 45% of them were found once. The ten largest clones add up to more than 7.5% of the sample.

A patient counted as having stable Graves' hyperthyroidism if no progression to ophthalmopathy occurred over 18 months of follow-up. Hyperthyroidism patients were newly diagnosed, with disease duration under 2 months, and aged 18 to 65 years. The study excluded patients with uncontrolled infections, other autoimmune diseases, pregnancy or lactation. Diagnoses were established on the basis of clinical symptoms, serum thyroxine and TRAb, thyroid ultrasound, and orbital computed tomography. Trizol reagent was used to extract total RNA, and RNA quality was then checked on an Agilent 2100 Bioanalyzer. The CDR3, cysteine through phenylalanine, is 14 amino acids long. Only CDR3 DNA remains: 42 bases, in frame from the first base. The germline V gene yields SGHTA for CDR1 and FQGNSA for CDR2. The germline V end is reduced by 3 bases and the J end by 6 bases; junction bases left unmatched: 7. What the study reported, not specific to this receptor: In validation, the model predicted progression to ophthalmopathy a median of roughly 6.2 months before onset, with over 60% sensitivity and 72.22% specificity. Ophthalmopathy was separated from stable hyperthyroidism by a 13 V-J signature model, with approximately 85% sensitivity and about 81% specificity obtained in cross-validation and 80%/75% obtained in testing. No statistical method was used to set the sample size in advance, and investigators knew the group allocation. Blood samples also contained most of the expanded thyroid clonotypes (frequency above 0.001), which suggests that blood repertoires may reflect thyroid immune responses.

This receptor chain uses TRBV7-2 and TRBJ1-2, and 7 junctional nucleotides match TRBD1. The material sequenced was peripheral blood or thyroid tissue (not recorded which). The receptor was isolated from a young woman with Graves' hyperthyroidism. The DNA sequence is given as TGTGCCAGCAGCTTCCACGTGACAGGGCATGGCTACACCTTC. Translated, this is CASSFHVTGHGYTF.